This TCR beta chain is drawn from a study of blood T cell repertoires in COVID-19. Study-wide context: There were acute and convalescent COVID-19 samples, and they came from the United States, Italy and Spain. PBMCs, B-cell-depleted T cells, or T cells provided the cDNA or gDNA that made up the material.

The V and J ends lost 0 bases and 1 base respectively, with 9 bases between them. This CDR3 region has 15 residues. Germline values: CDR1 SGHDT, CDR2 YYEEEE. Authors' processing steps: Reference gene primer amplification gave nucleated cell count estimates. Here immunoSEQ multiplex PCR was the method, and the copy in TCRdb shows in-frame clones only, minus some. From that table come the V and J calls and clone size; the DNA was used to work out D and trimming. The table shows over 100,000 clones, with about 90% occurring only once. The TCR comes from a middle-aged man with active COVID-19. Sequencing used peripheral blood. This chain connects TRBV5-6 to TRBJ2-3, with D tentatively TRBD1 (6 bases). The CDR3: CASSLDEGGTDTQYF. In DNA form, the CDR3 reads TGTGCCAGCAGCTTGGATGAGGGGGGCACAGATACGCAGTATTTT.